Listed here is a single TCR beta chain. Lesional scalp punch biopsies and peripheral blood were collected from alopecia areata patients. The sample belongs to a study of CD8+ T cells in alopecia areata. Study background: Each day, treated patients took oral tofacitinib twice, at 5 to 10 mg per dose.

Extracted RNA was reverse transcribed, and the resulting cDNA served as sequencing template. Generated by immunoSEQ multiplex PCR, the TCRdb table keeps only in-frame clones and is missing some. The sample records 69,000 or so clones, roughly 60% being singletons. The sequence came from a human donor with alopecia areata. The input for sequencing was CD8+ T cells sorted from blood, taken at week 0.

The CDR3 coding sequence is TGTGCCTGGAGAGACGGGAGAAGGGCAGATACGCAGTATTTT. Its protein is CAWRDGRRADTQYF. This rearrangement joins TRBV30 to TRBJ2-3; possible D gene TRBD2, 6 bases. The CDR3 contains 14 residues. The germline CDR1 and CDR2 sequences are GTSNPN and SVGIG (reference sequence). V was shortened by 3 bases and J by 4 bases, with 14 bases between the two germline ends.